This record concerns one T cell receptor (beta chain) sequence. These data belong to a study of blood T cell repertoires in COVID-19. Study details: COVID-19 samples from acute and convalescent phases originated in the United States, Italy and Spain.

Sequencing was performed with immunoSEQ multiplex PCR; in TCRdb, only in-frame clones are kept and a portion is missing. The repertoire consists of approximately 170,000 clones, with more than 70% occurring once and the leading ten covering roughly a fifth. The CDR3 spans 16 residues. Germline CDR1 is ENHRY and CDR2 is SYGVKD. The V segment lost 0 bases and the J segment 9 bases; nucleotides outside the gene matches: 11. This rearrangement joins TRBV10-3 to TRBJ2-1, with TRBD2 matching over 7 bases. This receptor was identified in a woman in her seventies who had recovered from COVID-19. Sequencing was carried out using peripheral blood. DNA of the CDR3: TGTGCCATCAGTGAGTCGACATGGTGGGGGACTACTGAGCAGTTCTTC. Amino acid sequence: CAISESTWWGTTEQFF.